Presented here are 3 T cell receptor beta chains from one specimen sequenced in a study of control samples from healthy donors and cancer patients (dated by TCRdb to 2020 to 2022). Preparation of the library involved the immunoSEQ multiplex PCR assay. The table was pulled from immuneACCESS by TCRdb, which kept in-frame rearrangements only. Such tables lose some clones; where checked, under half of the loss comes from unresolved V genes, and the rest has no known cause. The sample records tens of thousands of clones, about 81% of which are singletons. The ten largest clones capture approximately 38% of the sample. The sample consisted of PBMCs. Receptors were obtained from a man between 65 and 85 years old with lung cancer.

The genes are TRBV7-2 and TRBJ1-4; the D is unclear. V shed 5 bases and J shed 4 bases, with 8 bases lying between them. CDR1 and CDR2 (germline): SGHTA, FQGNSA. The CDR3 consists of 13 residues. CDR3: CASSRAFNEKLFF. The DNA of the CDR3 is TGTGCCAGCAGCCGGGCCTTTAATGAAAAACTGTTTTTT.

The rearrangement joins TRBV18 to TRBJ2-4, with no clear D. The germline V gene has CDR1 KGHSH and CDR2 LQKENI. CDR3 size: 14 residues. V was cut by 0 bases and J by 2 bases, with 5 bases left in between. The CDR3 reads CASSPPGTKNIQYF. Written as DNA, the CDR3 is TGTGCCAGCTCACCACCAGGGACCAAAAACATTCAGTACTTC.

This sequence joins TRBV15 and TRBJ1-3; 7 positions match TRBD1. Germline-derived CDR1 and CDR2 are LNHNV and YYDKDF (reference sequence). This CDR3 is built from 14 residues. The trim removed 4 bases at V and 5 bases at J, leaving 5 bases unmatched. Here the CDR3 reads CATSKGQERNTIYF. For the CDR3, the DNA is TGTGCCACCAGCAAAGGACAGGAGAGAAACACCATATATTTT. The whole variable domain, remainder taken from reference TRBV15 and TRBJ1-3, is DAMVIQNPRYQVTQFGKPVTLSCSQTLNHNVMYWYQQKSSQAPKLLFHYYDKDFNNEADTPDNFQSRRPNTSFCFLDIRSPGLGDTAMYLCATSKGQERNTIYFGEGSWLTVV.